This TCR beta chain was sequenced in a study of blood T cell repertoires in COVID-19. Study details: Sources were T cells, B-cell-depleted T cells, or PBMCs; the material itself was cDNA or gDNA.

Trimming removed 5 bases from V and 8 bases from J, with 24 bases in between. CDR1 is SNHLY, CDR2 FYNNEI, per germline. The length of the CDR3 is 17 residues. The method was immunoSEQ multiplex PCR; TCRdb's version includes in-frame clones alone and lacks a portion of them. The sample comprises roughly 290,000 clones, about four fifths of which are singletons, and 15% to 19% rests with the top ten. The material sequenced was peripheral blood. The source is a person aged 65 to 85 with COVID-19, enrolled during active disease. The genes are TRBV2 and TRBJ1-4, with D possibly TRBD1 on 6 matching bases. The CDR3 region has the DNA TGTGCCAGCAGTACTAGGGGGTCTGTCGTAGGGACCGAAAAACTGTTTTTT. Protein: CASSTRGSVVGTEKLFF.